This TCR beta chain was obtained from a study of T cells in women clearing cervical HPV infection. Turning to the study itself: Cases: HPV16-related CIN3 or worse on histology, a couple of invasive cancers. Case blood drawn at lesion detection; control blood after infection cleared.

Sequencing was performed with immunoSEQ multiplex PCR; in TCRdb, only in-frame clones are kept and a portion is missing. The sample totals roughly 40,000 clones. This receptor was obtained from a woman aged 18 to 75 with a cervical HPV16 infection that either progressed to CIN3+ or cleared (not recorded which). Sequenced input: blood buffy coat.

The sequenced CDR3 bases are TGTGCCAGCAGCTTAGGGGCTAGCAGGATAAACACC. Its translation: CASSLGASRINT. The full CDR3 protein reads CASSLGASRINTIYF. The chain has TRBV7-9 and TRBJ1-3; D unresolved. With the read ending 3 residues before the CDR3 end, the germline J gene is used to fill in that end. The CDR3 totals 15 residues. Germline loops: CDR1 SEHNR, CDR2 FQNEAQ (reference sequence). V was shortened by 1 base and J by 6 bases, with 13 bases between the two germline ends.